The 15 T cell receptor beta chains reported below all come from one sample, sequenced in a study of cytomegalovirus exposure and HLA in healthy donors. In the PCR, 60 Vbeta and 13 Jbeta primers were used. The repertoire was sequenced with immunoSEQ multiplex PCR; TCRdb's copy has only in-frame clones and lacks some. The table lists hundreds of thousands of clones, roughly 80% of them singletons. Material: PBMCs. Receptor source: a man under 40 in good health and CMV-seronegative.

The J gene is TRBJ2-7, the V gene TRBV7-9; D is possibly TRBD1 (6 bases). The length of the CDR3 is 17 residues. V dropped 5 bases and J dropped 2 bases, with 22 bases sitting between them. The V gene's germline CDR1 is SEHNR and CDR2 FQNEAQ (reference sequence). CDR3 protein: CASSRSSHRDGAYEQYF. As DNA, the CDR3 is TGTGCCAGCAGCCGATCCTCCCACAGGGACGGCGCCTACGAGCAGTACTTC.

The V call is TRBV19, the J call TRBJ1-5, with a tentative D call TRBD1 (5 bases). The germline gives CDR1 LNHDA, CDR2 SQIVND (reference sequence). Trimming cost V 2 bases and J 5 bases, with 10 bases left between them. This CDR3 contains 14 residues. The CDR3 region is CASSIMGGDQPQHF. CDR3 sequence (DNA): TGTGCCAGTAGTATAATGGGGGGGGATCAGCCCCAGCATTTT.

The rearrangement links TRBV20-1 to TRBJ1-1, with unresolved D. Per germline, CDR1 DFQATT and CDR2 SNEGSKA (reference sequence). CDR3 size: 11 residues. Between the trimmed V and J ends, which lost 2 bases and 2 bases, there was a span of 3 bases. As DNA, the CDR3 is TGCAGTGCTAGATCTAACACTGAAGCTTTCTTT. Protein: CSARSNTEAFF.

The rearrangement joins TRBV6-5 to TRBJ1-2; D gene ambiguous. Per the germline V gene, CDR1 is MNHEY and CDR2 is SVGAGI. Trimming cost V 5 bases and J 4 bases, with 14 bases left between them. The CDR3 has 14 amino acids. CDR3 sequence reads: CASSPEPSSYGYTF. DNA of the CDR3: TGTGCCAGCAGTCCTGAGCCATCGAGCTATGGCTACACCTTC.

V gene TRBV6-1 combines with J gene TRBJ2-3, with no clear D. CDR3 length: 15 amino acids. Germline CDR1 reads MNHNS; CDR2 reads SASEGT. V was shortened by 3 bases and J by 4 bases, with 14 bases between the two germline ends. The CDR3 region has the DNA TGTGCCAGCAGTGATTCGCTCTGGCTAGCAGATACGCAGTATTTT. This gives the protein CASSDSLWLADTQYF.

The chain links TRBV5-1 to TRBJ2-3, with a possible D match to TRBD2 (6 bases). In germline, CDR1 is SGHRS, CDR2 YFSETQ. Trimming removed 3 bases at V and 0 bases at J, with 11 bases between. The CDR3 has 15 residues. This CDR3 reads CASSWLGGSTDTQYF. The CDR3 DNA sequence: TGCGCCAGCAGCTGGCTGGGGGGAAGCACAGATACGCAGTATTTT.

The V gene is TRBV6-6, the J gene TRBJ1-4; D is possibly TRBD1 (6 bases). Germline CDR1 is MNHNY and CDR2 is SVGAGI (reference sequence). CDR3 length: 14 amino acids. V was shortened by 0 bases and J by 6 bases, with 8 bases between the two germline ends. The CDR3 DNA follows: TGTGCCAGCAGTTACTCGACAGGCGATGAAAAACTGTTTTTT. Its protein product is CASSYSTGDEKLFF.

The chain has TRBV5-6 and TRBJ2-5; the match to TRBD2 covers 11 bases. The CDR3 length is 15 residues. Germline assignment: CDR1 SGHDT and CDR2 YYEEEE. With 4 bases clipped from V and 2 bases from J, the junction kept 4 bases outside the gene matches. This CDR3 reads CASSPRLAGQETQYF. CDR3 in DNA: TGTGCCAGCAGCCCGAGACTAGCGGGGCAAGAGACCCAGTACTTC.

The V call is TRBV11-2, the J call TRBJ1-1; possible D gene TRBD1, 5 bases. CDR1 and CDR2 (germline): SGHAT, FQNNGV. This CDR3 is built from 13 residues. Trimming shortened V by 1 base and J by 4 bases, and 7 bases separated the two germline ends. The CDR3 spells CASSLARGTEAFF. CDR3 bases: TGTGCCAGCAGCTTAGCTAGGGGCACTGAAGCTTTCTTT.

The CDR3: CASSERQESYEQYF. Written as DNA, the CDR3 is TGTGCCAGCAGTGAAAGGCAGGAATCTTACGAGCAGTACTTC. This chain uses TRBV2 with TRBJ2-7, with D uncertain. The length of the CDR3 is 14 residues. Trimming pared 2 bases from V and 4 bases from J, leaving 12 bases between. The germline V gene encodes CDR1 SNHLY and CDR2 FYNNEI.

The chain has TRBV2 and TRBJ1-1, with 11 bases aligning to TRBD1. V trimming: 6 bases; J trimming: 3 bases; junction bases outside the gene matches: 3. CDR3 size: 14 residues. Germline loops: CDR1 SNHLY, CDR2 FYNNEI. Written as DNA, the CDR3 is TGTGCCAGCAGCCGGGACAGGGGGGACACTGAAGCTTTCTTT. Residues: CASSRDRGDTEAFF.

V gene TRBV6-6 combines with J gene TRBJ1-2; D is perhaps TRBD1 (5 bases). CDR1 is MNHNY and CDR2 is SVGAGI in the germline V gene (reference sequence). Trimming took off 0 bases at V and 2 bases at J, with 13 bases between the two ends. The CDR3 has 16 amino acids. The CDR3 bases are TGTGCCAGCAGTTACTCGAGACCAGGGAACAACTATGGCTACACCTTC. This gives the protein CASSYSRPGNNYGYTF.

This clone was picked up a small number of times. This chain connects TRBV5-4 to TRBJ2-3; D call uncertain. Trimming left V 0 bases short and J 0 bases short, with 2 bases between. The CDR3 spans 13 residues. CDR1 and CDR2 (germline): SGHNT, YYREEE (reference sequence). The CDR3 nucleotides are TGTGCCAGCAGCTTGGCTAGCACAGATACGCAGTATTTT. This translates into CASSLASTDTQYF.

This rearrangement joins TRBV19 to TRBJ1-5, with D unresolved. Germline values: CDR1 LNHDA, CDR2 SQIVND (reference sequence). V was trimmed by 3 bases and J by 6 bases, leaving 21 bases between them. The CDR3 has 17 amino acids. The CDR3 reads CASSMKVGSPGAQPQHF. CDR3 coding DNA: TGTGCCAGTAGTATGAAGGTCGGGAGCCCAGGAGCTCAGCCCCAGCATTTT. Looking up the rest from reference TRBV19 and TRBJ1-5 gives the full variable domain: DGGITQSPKYLFRKEGQNVTLSCEQNLNHDAMYWYRQDPGQGLRLIYYSQIVNDFQKGDIAEGYSVSREKKESFPLTVTSAQKNPTAFYLCASSMKVGSPGAQPQHFGDGTRLSIL.

The chain recombines TRBV7-9 with TRBJ2-2; D unclear. V lost 5 bases and J lost 0, with 13 bases in between. CDR1 and CDR2 (germline): SEHNR, FQNEAQ (reference sequence). This CDR3 has 16 residues. The CDR3: CASSPQQLTNTGELFF. The CDR3 DNA reads as TGTGCCAGCAGCCCCCAACAGCTCACGAACACCGGGGAGCTGTTTTTT.